These 18 T cell receptor beta chains were all obtained from the same sample, sequenced in a study of cytomegalovirus exposure and HLA in healthy donors. The PCR used 60 Vbeta and 13 Jbeta primers. Data came from immunoSEQ multiplex PCR; TCRdb stores just in-frame clones and leaves some out. The data contain tens of thousands of clones, around 80% of them seen just once; the ten biggest clones take up 9.7%. The sequencing input was PBMCs. The receptors come from a middle-aged man in good health and CMV-seronegative.

The chain uses TRBV19 and TRBJ2-1; 7 nucleotides align to TRBD2. Looked up from germline, CDR1 is LNHDA and CDR2 is SQIVND (reference sequence). V dropped 8 bases and J dropped 0; count of bases not matched to a gene: 10. The CDR3 runs 16 residues. The DNA for the CDR3 is TGTGCCAGTCCTCCTGGTGCGGGGGACTCCTACAATGAGCAGTTCTTC. Amino acid sequence: CASPPGAGDSYNEQFF.

This chain links TRBV5-1 with TRBJ2-1; a weak D match, TRBD2 (6 bases). The CDR3 runs 15 residues. V was clipped by 0 bases and J by 2 bases, with 9 bases between them. In germline, CDR1 is SGHRS, CDR2 YFSETQ. CDR3 amino acids: CASSLDAGPYNEQFF. CDR3 sequence (DNA): TGCGCCAGCAGCTTGGATGCGGGGCCCTACAATGAGCAGTTCTTC.

The chain has TRBV18 and TRBJ2-7, with a possible D match to TRBD2 (6 bases). Germline V gives CDR1 KGHSH, CDR2 LQKENI. V lost 3 bases to trimming and J lost 4 bases, with 10 bases between them. This CDR3 region has 13 residues. As DNA, the CDR3 is TGTGCCAGCTCACCGAAGGGACTTTACGAGCAGTACTTC. Its translation: CASSPKGLYEQYF. The complete variable domain, with remaining parts taken from reference TRBV18 and TRBJ2-7, reads NAGVMQNPRHLVRRRGQEARLRCSPMKGHSHVYWYRQLPEEGLKFMVYLQKENIIDESGMPKERFSAEFPKEGPSILRIQQVVRGDSAAYFCASSPKGLYEQYFGPGTRLTVT.

For this clone: Relative to the germline gene, one junction end is altered; a read error may explain this. CDR3 DNA sequence: TGTGCCAGCAGTTTAGCCTCGGGACTAGCGGGAGGGCCCAATGAGCAGTTCTTC. Translation gives CASSLASGLAGGPNEQFF. The chain is built from TRBV7-8 and TRBJ2-1; 16 bases fit TRBD2. This CDR3 contains 18 residues. Germline loops: CDR1 SGHVS, CDR2 FQNEAQ.

The V gene is TRBV5-4, the J gene TRBJ2-5, with D perhaps matching TRBD2 (7 bases). Germline CDR1 and CDR2: SGHNT and YYREEE (reference sequence). The CDR3 length is 15 residues. Trimming left V 2 bases short and J 4 bases short, with 15 bases between. The CDR3 DNA reads TGTGCCAGCAGCTTTGGGGGGGGCCCCGTAGAGACCCAGTACTTC. Encoded protein: CASSFGGGPVETQYF. The variable domain in full, with the rest retrieved from reference TRBV5-4 and TRBJ2-5, is ETGVTQSPTHLIKTRGQQVTLRCSSQSGHNTVSWYQQALGQGPQFIFQYYREEENGRGNFPPRFSGLQFPNYSSELNVNALELDDSALYLCASSFGGGPVETQYFGPGTRLLVL.

V and J are TRBV6-5 and TRBJ1-1; the D gene is possibly TRBD1 (5 bases). Trimming cost V 3 bases and J 8 bases, with 13 bases left between them. The V gene's germline CDR1 is MNHEY and CDR2 SVGAGI. The CDR3 has 13 residues. In DNA form, the CDR3 reads TGTGCCAGCAGTTATGGACGGGGGACCGAAGCTTTCTTT. This translates into CASSYGRGTEAFF.

The chain links TRBV5-1 to TRBJ2-7, with 7 bases matching TRBD2. The germline V gene encodes CDR1 SGHRS and CDR2 YFSETQ. V lost 4 bases, J lost 0 bases, and 4 bases stayed unmatched. This CDR3 contains 14 residues. The CDR3, as DNA: TGCGCCAGCAGCCTAACTAGCGTCTCCTACGAGCAGTACTTC. It translates to CASSLTSVSYEQYF.

The rearrangement uses TRBV28 and TRBJ2-3; TRBD1 matches at 10 bases. The trim removed 6 bases at V and 2 bases at J, leaving 5 bases unmatched. The CDR3 consists of 15 residues. CDR1 MDHEN and CDR2 SYDVKM come from the germline V gene. The CDR3 region is CASSPGTGDTDTQYF. The CDR3 DNA sequence: TGTGCCAGCAGCCCGGGGACAGGGGACACAGATACGCAGTATTTT.

This chain links TRBV2 with TRBJ2-1; D possibly corresponds to TRBD2 (6 bases). The CDR3 loop spans 18 amino acids. V lost 0 bases, J lost 10 bases, and 25 bases lay in between. CDR1 is SNHLY, CDR2 FYNNEI, per germline. For the CDR3, the DNA is TGTGCCAGCAGTGAAGCGCGGACCGGGACTGACGCAATGAGGGAGCAGTTCTTC. Translation gives CASSEARTGTDAMREQFF.

CDR3 DNA: TGTGCCAGCAGTGGTGGACAGAATCAGCCCCAGCATTTT. Translation: CASSGGQNQPQHF. The rearrangement links TRBV6-5 to TRBJ1-5; possible D gene TRBD1, 6 bases. The CDR3 contains 13 residues. CDR1 and CDR2 from the germline V gene are MNHEY and SVGAGI. Trimming took off 5 bases at V and 4 bases at J, with 9 bases between the two ends.

The sample holds a few counts of this clone. The V and J genes are TRBV6-1 and TRBJ1-1, with 11 nucleotides matching TRBD1. Germline trimming cut 7 bases from V and 5 bases from J; bases unmatched to any gene: 6. Per germline, CDR1 MNHNS and CDR2 SASEGT. The CDR3 sequence is 14 residues long. CDR3 DNA sequence: TGTGCCAGCACTGCGGGACAGGGGGTTACTGAAGCTTTCTTT. This gives the protein CASTAGQGVTEAFF.

The table lists this clone with a count of one. The CDR3 bases are TGTGCCAGCAGCCCCCTTGGACAGGGGGGCACTGAAGCTTTCTTT. This encodes CASSPLGQGGTEAFF. V usage is TRBV7-3 and J usage is TRBJ1-1; 10 bases match TRBD1. Looked up from germline, CDR1 is SGHTA and CDR2 is FQGTGA. V lost 5 bases to trimming and J lost 4 bases; unmatched junction nucleotides: 7. CDR3 length: 15 residues.

The rearrangement links TRBV7-8 to TRBJ2-7; a weak D match, TRBD2 (6 bases). The CDR3 is made up of 15 amino acids. Germline assignment: CDR1 SGHVS and CDR2 FQNEAQ. Trimming took 1 base from V and 4 from J, leaving 14 bases between them. For the CDR3, the DNA is TGTGCCAGCAGCTTAGGTTGGGGGGTTCGGTACGAGCAGTACTTC. Its protein product is CASSLGWGVRYEQYF.

CDR3 coding DNA: TGTGCCAGCAGCGCCGGACTAGCGGGAGCGCCCGACTACGAGCAGTACTTC. Amino acids: CASSAGLAGAPDYEQYF. J is TRBJ2-7 and V is TRBV9; 13 nucleotides align to TRBD2. This CDR3 has 17 residues. Germline loops: CDR1 SGDLS, CDR2 YYNGEE. With V trimmed by 3 bases and J by 3 bases, 9 bases remained unmatched.

CDR3 region: CASSLSTGAGHSGYTF. In DNA, the CDR3 is TGTGCCAGCAGTTTATCAACAGGGGCGGGGCATAGTGGCTACACCTTC. The chain carries TRBV27 and TRBJ1-2; 7 bases map to TRBD1. The CDR3 loop spans 16 amino acids. Germline CDR1 reads MNHEY; CDR2 reads SMNVEV (reference sequence). With V trimmed by 0 bases and J by 7 bases, 11 bases remained unmatched.

This clone has only a few counts. The chain links TRBV28 to TRBJ2-7; 8 positions agree with TRBD2. The germline CDR1 and CDR2 sequences are MDHEN and SYDVKM. J was trimmed by 2 bases and V by 5 bases; bases with no gene match: 8. The CDR3 is 15 residues long. CDR3 nucleotides: TGTGCCAGCAGTCAAAGCGGGAGCCCCACCTACGAGCAGTACTTC. Protein product: CASSQSGSPTYEQYF.

This clone was picked up a small number of times. The J gene is TRBJ2-1, the V gene TRBV4-1; D might be TRBD2 (6 bases). In germline, CDR1 is MGHRA, CDR2 YSYEKL. V gave up 0 bases and J gave up 10 bases, with 22 bases separating them. This CDR3 is 17 amino acids long. CDR3 nucleotide sequence: TGCGCCAGCAGCCAAGATCACACCGCCCAGGGAGGAGACGAGCAGTTCTTC. Its protein is CASSQDHTAQGGDEQFF.

The chain links TRBV10-3 to TRBJ2-3; 9 bases are shared with TRBD2. With V trimmed by 3 bases and J by 4 bases, 5 bases remained unmatched. The CDR3 is made up of 15 amino acids. The germline gives CDR1 ENHRY, CDR2 SYGVKD. The CDR3 reads CAISEGGGASDTQYF. The CDR3, as DNA: TGTGCCATCAGTGAAGGCGGGGGGGCCTCAGATACGCAGTATTTT.